A selection of T cell receptor beta chains follows, all from one sample in a study of radiation and T cells in renal cell carcinoma. Sequenced by immunoSEQ multiplex PCR; TCRdb stores in-frame clones only, minus some. The table has approximately 83,000 clones, 85% seen once. The sequenced sample was blood, obtained from a patient whose treatment included radiotherapy and nephrectomy. The source of these receptors is a man aged 50 to 60 with renal cell carcinoma. Each CDR3 is given without its conserved first and last residue.

>TRBV29-1|TRBJ2-5
SVEDPGRLGVETQY
>TRBV5-1|TRBJ2-3
ASSFGSGSTDTQY
>TRBV11-2|TRBJ2-1
ASSPFGREGEQF
>TRBV7-3|TRBJ2-1
ASSFEDRDRF
>TRBV21-1|TRBJ2-4
ASSNTRDSKNIQY
>TRBV28|TRBJ2-3
ASSLSTAGYTDTQY
>TRBV6-1|TRBJ1-2
ASSDIGTGSYGYT
>TRBV5-6|TRBJ2-3
ASSNNLRTVFSTDTQY
>TRBV6-6|TRBJ1-1
ASSDGLFTEAF
>TRBV19|TRBJ1-4
ASSRGQGNEKLF
>TRBV5-1|TRBJ2-7
ASSARTGGYEQY
>TRBV30|TRBJ1-2
AWSNSNNYGYT
>TRBV7-2|TRBJ2-3
ASSLGGGAWDTQY
>TRBV4-3|TRBJ2-6
ASSQALSGVSGANVLT
>TRBV5-1|TRBJ1-5
ASSLDVGGNQPQH
>TRBV27|TRBJ2-3
ASSLKGSFGRAGDTQY
>TRBV18|TRBJ2-7
ASSPNSNEQY
>TRBV19|TRBJ1-1
ASSIGITAF
>TRBV6-1|TRBJ1-2
ASRGWDRALGYT
>TRBV30|TRBJ1-5
AWSVDRLNQPQH
>TRBV6-5|TRBJ1-1
ASSYRRPSNTEAF
>TRBV7-9|TRBJ2-7
ASSPWGEFYEQY
>TRBV5-1|TRBJ2-5
ASSLPTSGSGETQY
>TRBV30|TRBJ2-6
AWTRSVISGANVLT
>TRBV14|TRBJ1-3
ASSPGTGFGNTIY
>TRBV5-1|TRBJ2-1
ATGPGLAGDSNEQF
>TRBV5-1|TRBJ2-2
ASSLDQANTGELF
>TRBV2|TRBJ1-2
ASSGTASNYGYT
>TRBV6-1|TRBJ1-1
ASSLLGVAEAF
>TRBV30|TRBJ1-6
AWSVSGVASPLH
>TRBV6-4|TRBJ1-1
ARGQGSMNTEAF
>TRBV15|TRBJ2-1
ATSRDGGDEQF